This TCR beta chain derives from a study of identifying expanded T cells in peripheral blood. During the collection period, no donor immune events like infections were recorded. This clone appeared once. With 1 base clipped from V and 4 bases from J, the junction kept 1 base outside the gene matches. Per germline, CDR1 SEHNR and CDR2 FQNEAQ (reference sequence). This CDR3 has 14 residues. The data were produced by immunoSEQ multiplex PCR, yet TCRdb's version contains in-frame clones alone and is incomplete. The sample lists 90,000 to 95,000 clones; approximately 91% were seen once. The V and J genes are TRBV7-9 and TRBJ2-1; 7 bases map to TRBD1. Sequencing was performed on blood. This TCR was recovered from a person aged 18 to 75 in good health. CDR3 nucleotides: TGTGCCAGCAGCTTAGGACAGGGATACAATGAGCAGTTCTTC. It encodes CASSLGQGYNEQFF.